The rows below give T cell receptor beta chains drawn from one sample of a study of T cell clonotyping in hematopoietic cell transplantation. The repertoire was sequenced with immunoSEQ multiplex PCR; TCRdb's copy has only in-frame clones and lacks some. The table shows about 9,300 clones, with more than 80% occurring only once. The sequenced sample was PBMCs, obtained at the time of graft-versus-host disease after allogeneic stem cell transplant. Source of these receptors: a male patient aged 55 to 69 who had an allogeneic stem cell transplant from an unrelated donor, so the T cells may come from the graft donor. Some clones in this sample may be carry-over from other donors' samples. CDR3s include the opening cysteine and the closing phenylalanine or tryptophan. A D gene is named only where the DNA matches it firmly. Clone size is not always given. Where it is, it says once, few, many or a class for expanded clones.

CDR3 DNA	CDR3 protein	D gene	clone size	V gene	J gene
TGTGCCAGCAGTGAAGGAGAAGAGGGATCCCAGCCCCAGCATTTT	CASSEGEEGSQPQHF	.	few	TRBV6-1	TRBJ1-5
TGTGCCAGCAGGTCCAACAGGGCCGAGCAGTACTTC	CASRSNRAEQYF	.	.	TRBV27	TRBJ2-7
TGTGCCAGCAGCTCCGAGCGGGGGGGTCAAGAGACCCAGTACTTC	CASSSERGGQETQYF	TRBD2	few	TRBV5-6	TRBJ2-5
TGTGCCAGCAGATCCCCCTTCGGACAAGAGACCCAGTACTTC	CASRSPFGQETQYF	.	.	TRBV6-5	TRBJ2-5
TGTGCCAGTAGTAGGGACAGGTCTACCGGGGAGCTGTTTTTT	CASSRDRSTGELFF	TRBD1	.	TRBV19	TRBJ2-2
TGTGCCAGCAGATCAATCGGGGGTCCGTCACCCCTCCACTTT	CASRSIGGPSPLHF	.	.	TRBV6-5	TRBJ1-6
TGCAGCGTTGAACTGGTCATCAGCGAGACCGGGGAGCTGTTTTTT	CSVELVISETGELFF	.	.	TRBV29-1	TRBJ2-2
TGCGCCAGCAGCCAAGACAGGAACACAGATACGCAGTATTTT	CASSQDRNTDTQYF	.	.	TRBV4-3	TRBJ2-3
TGTGCCAGCAGCCTGGGGACAGAGTTGTACGAGCAGTACTTC	CASSLGTELYEQYF	TRBD1	.	TRBV7-2	TRBJ2-7
TGTGCCAGCAGCCCGGGACAGAACACTGAAGCTTTCTTT	CASSPGQNTEAFF	.	once	TRBV11-2	TRBJ1-1